This record looks at one TCR beta chain sequence and its context. Its antigen is still unknown. One junction end disagrees with the germline gene, perhaps due to a read error. The CDR3 covers 16 residues. CDR1 MNHNS and CDR2 SASEGT come from the germline V gene. The source of the sample is a study of tumor-infiltrating lymphocytes in primary liver carcinoma. The authors made TCR beta cDNA from 500 to 600 ng total RNA with a constant-region primer. Three nested multiplex PCR rounds, a slightly modified ARM-PCR, produced the libraries for TCR beta. A C-beta reverse primer was combined with TRBV1-TRBV30 forward primers in the first two PCR rounds, and each round had approximately 9 cycles. In TCRdb, the multiplex PCR reads were re-called with MiXCR into one record per CDR3 protein. The sample has about 120,000 distinct CDR3 sequences; around 70% are singletons. Study-level points and caveats: The study found a significantly higher top-250-clone fraction in tumors than in blood (p = 0.039). Whereas tumor region pairs overlapped more, tumor-adjacent and tumor-blood pairs overlapped less.

Scientists recovered RNA and DNA together from around 18-30 mg of unsorted bulk tissue. V and J are TRBV6-1 and TRBJ2-7; D is possibly TRBD1 or TRBD2 (6 bases each). What was sequenced was tumor-adjacent normal liver tissue. This TCR was recovered from a woman aged 60 to 75 with primary liver carcinoma and hepatitis B virus infection. The CDR3 DNA is TGTGCCAGCAGTCCCCTCCGAACGGGGGCACTTTACGAGGAGTACTTC. Encoded protein: CASSPLRTGALYEEYF.